The present T cell receptor (beta chain) was sequenced within a study of post-analysis software for immune sequencing data. Whole-study findings and limits: Five TRBV segments, including TRBV5-6, TRBV5-1 and TRBV20-1, were more frequent in patients than controls. Co-batched samples clustered tightly together by F measure.

For this clonotype: Its specificity is unknown.

J lost 1 base, V lost 8 bases, and 6 bases had no gene match. The CDR3 contains 14 residues. CDR1 and CDR2 (germline): ENHRY, SYGVKD. The library was made from cDNA and included unique molecular identifiers. TCRdb re-derived calls from the PCR reads in MiXCR, one entry per CDR3 protein. The sample carries fewer than 900,000 distinct CDR3 sequences, more than 45% recorded once. This sequence was found in a girl under 18 with multiple sclerosis. Sequenced sample: blood. The chain is built from TRBV10-3 and TRBJ2-5; 8 positions match TRBD2. The CDR3 nucleotides read TGTGCCATCGGGGAGCGGGAGTTCCAAGAGACCCAGTACTTC. Translating gives CAIGEREFQETQYF.